This TCR beta chain was sequenced during a study of regulatory T cells in long-lasting Graves disease. The study, taken as a whole, reports: The researchers studied only peripheral blood, not thyroid tissue.

The CDR3 is 15 residues long. Germline V CDR1 and CDR2: SEHNR, FQNEAQ (reference sequence). Trimming cost V 2 bases and J 7 bases; bases outside gene matches: 6. This clonotype showed up just a few times. The antigen remains undetermined. The sample's time point: persistent/refractory GD, antithyroid drugs over 5 years with positive TRAb. PBMCs were the source of the RNA used for TCR sequencing. According to the study, TCR beta libraries were built with iRepertoire HTBI primers and CDR3-region Arm-PCR. One entry per CDR3 protein results from TCRdb running MiXCR on the multiplex PCR reads. The sample includes 350,000 to 500,000 distinct CDR3 sequences, around 20% of them seen just once.

Source: peripheral blood mononuclear cells (PBMCs), taken when the disease was refractory, from a patient treated with antithyroid drugs. The V call is TRBV7-9, the J call TRBJ2-2; 8 nucleotides match TRBD1. The clonotype comes from a female donor with Graves disease. CDR3 residues: CASSLQGAEVGELFF. The DNA for the CDR3 is TGTGCCAGCAGCTTACAGGGGGCGGAGGTCGGGGAGCTGTTTTTT.